The subject of this entry is one TCR beta chain. Data came from immunoSEQ multiplex PCR; TCRdb stores just in-frame clones and leaves some out. The repertoire holds 79,000 or so clones, around nine tenths seen once, with 0.2% to 0.25% in the top ten. The data originate from a study of technical replicates of blood from a few donors. V lost 4 bases to trimming and J lost 6 bases, with 15 bases between them. The CDR3 length is 13 residues. The V gene's germline CDR1 is GTSNPN and CDR2 SVGIG (reference sequence). The receptor was derived from a human donor in good health. V is TRBV30 and J is TRBJ1-1, with a tentative D call TRBD1 (5 bases). The material sequenced was T cells isolated from PBMCs. This CDR3 reads CAWNGFGGPEAFF. The CDR3 DNA sequence: TGTGCCTGGAACGGTTTCGGGGGTCCTGAAGCTTTCTTT.